A single sample gave rise to the 16 T cell receptor beta chains below, sequenced in a study of T-cell reconstitution after alpha-beta-depleted transplantation in children. Construction of the TCRbeta library involved unique molecular identifiers. TCRdb itself ran the PCR reads through MiXCR, one entry per CDR3 protein. This table has over 15,000 distinct CDR3 sequences, under 15% appearing once. Material: PBMCs, mostly from graft donor cells, obtained 60 days after TCRalphabeta/CD19-depleted stem cell transplant. The receptors shown here come from a female patient between 2 and 10 years old who had a stem cell transplant for congenital amegakaryocytic thrombocytopenia, so the T cells may come from the graft donor.

This clonotype was seen ten or more times. The rearrangement joins TRBV20-1 to TRBJ1-1; D gene unclear. Germline V gene lookup returns CDR1 DFQATT and CDR2 SNEGSKA (reference sequence). This CDR3 contains 14 residues. Trimming took 0 bases from V and 4 from J, leaving 12 bases between them. The CDR3 nucleotides read TGCAGTGCTAGAGATCGCACCCGAGGCACTGAAGCTTTCTTT. This gives the protein CSARDRTRGTEAFF.

Ten or more counts support this clonotype. J is TRBJ2-7 and V is TRBV4-1; D could derive from TRBD1 or TRBD2 (6 bases each). This CDR3 is built from 17 residues. From germline, CDR1 is MGHRA and CDR2 YSYEKL. V was clipped by 0 bases and J by 1 base, with 16 bases between them. CDR3 in amino acids: CASSQEGGQAGSYEQYF. CDR3 in DNA: TGCGCCAGCAGCCAAGAGGGGGGCCAGGCTGGGTCCTACGAGCAGTACTTC.

This clonotype was counted many times. This chain joins TRBV12-3 or TRBV12-4 and TRBJ2-3; D may be TRBD1 or TRBD2 (5 bases each). This CDR3 comprises 11 residues. V lost 4 bases, J lost 6 bases, and 5 bases lay in between. The CDR3 DNA sequence: TGTGCCAGCAGTTGGGACGATACGCAGTATTTT. It is translated as CASSWDDTQYF.

This clonotype came up many times. This sequence joins TRBV7-9 and TRBJ2-1, with D unclear. The CDR3 is made up of 13 amino acids. Germline V gene data show CDR1 as SEHNR and CDR2 as FQNEAQ (reference sequence). The ends were cut back, 1 base at V and 15 bases at J, with 16 bases in the middle. The CDR3, as DNA: TGTGCCAGCAGCTTAGGAACCCTACGGCGAGTGTTCTTC. Residues: CASSLGTLRRVFF.

This clonotype was observed at least ten times. J is TRBJ2-3 and V is TRBV4-1; TRBD2 matches 14 bases. The CDR3 contains 18 residues. Germline lookup yields CDR1 MGHRA and CDR2 YSYEKL. Losses at the gene ends were 2 bases for V and 5 bases for J; bases not matched to a gene: 9. This CDR3 reads CASSQPGLAGERRDTQYF. The CDR3 nucleotides are TGCGCCAGCAGCCAACCGGGACTAGCGGGAGAAAGGCGAGATACGCAGTATTTT.

Ten or more counts support this clonotype. For the CDR3, the DNA is TGCAGCGTTGGTGGGTCCTATGGCTACACCTTC. It codes for CSVGGSYGYTF. The rearrangement uses TRBV29-1 and TRBJ1-2; D remains ambiguous. CDR1 and CDR2 (germline): SQVTM, ANQGSEA. V lost 4 bases and J 4 bases, leaving 7 bases between the germline ends. The CDR3 runs to 11 residues.

This clonotype was detected ten times or more. V gene TRBV13 combines with J gene TRBJ1-1, with TRBD1 matching over 8 bases. CDR3 size: 16 residues. CDR1 PRHDT and CDR2 FYEKMQ come from the germline V gene (reference sequence). The V gene end was trimmed by 2 bases and the J gene end by 9 bases; junction bases not matched to a gene: 14. The CDR3 loop is CASSLTPNRQGRKAFF. The CDR3, as DNA: TGTGCCAGCAGCTTAACCCCAAATCGACAGGGGAGGAAAGCTTTCTTT.

The sample holds many counts of this clonotype. The genes are TRBV7-2 and TRBJ2-5; 7 nucleotides align to TRBD1. The CDR3 runs to 16 residues. Germline V lookup: CDR1 SGHTA, CDR2 FQGNSA. V was clipped by 1 base and J by 5 bases; unmatched bases: 10. CDR3: CASSLGGTGTEETQYF. The CDR3 DNA follows: TGTGCCAGCAGCTTAGGTGGGACGGGGACAGAGGAGACCCAGTACTTC.

This clonotype was observed at least ten times. This rearrangement joins TRBV5-1 to TRBJ1-4, with D maybe TRBD1 (5 bases). CDR1 SGHRS and CDR2 YFSETQ come from the germline V gene. The CDR3 contains 15 residues. V gave up 3 bases and J gave up 1 base, with 10 bases separating them. The CDR3 region is CASSSGGITNEKLFF. In nucleotides, the CDR3 is TGCGCCAGCAGCTCCGGGGGGATAACTAATGAAAAACTGTTTTTT.

This sequence joins TRBV19 and TRBJ1-5; unclear D gene. Germline-derived CDR1 and CDR2 are LNHDA and SQIVND (reference sequence). Deletions cut 2 bases from V and 0 bases from J, with 8 bases between. The CDR3 has 15 amino acids. The CDR3, as DNA: TGTGCCAGTAGTATAACATTTAGTAGCAATCAGCCCCAGCATTTT. Its protein is CASSITFSSNQPQHF.

Many counts were recorded for this clonotype. The chain carries TRBV24-1 and TRBJ2-1; D unresolved. Trimming shortened V by 2 bases and J by 7 bases, and 14 bases separated the two germline ends. This CDR3 is 15 amino acids long. The germline V gene has CDR1 KGHDR and CDR2 SFDVKD. CDR3: CATSDSIGLRNEQFF. The CDR3 DNA reads TGTGCCACCAGTGATTCGATAGGGCTTAGAAATGAGCAGTTCTTC.

This clonotype was detected ten times or more. Here the CDR3 reads CASGSGSTDTQYF. For the CDR3, the DNA is TGCGCCAGCGGCTCGGGTTCCACAGATACGCAGTATTTT. The chain carries TRBV5-1 and TRBJ2-3; no firm D call. The germline gives CDR1 SGHRS, CDR2 YFSETQ. The length of the CDR3 is 13 residues. Trimming removed 7 bases from V and 2 bases from J, with 11 bases in between.

There are many counts of this clonotype. The V gene is TRBV6-5, the J gene TRBJ2-7, with D maybe TRBD2 (5 bases). CDR1 is MNHEY and CDR2 is SVGAGI in the germline V gene. V was clipped by 8 bases and J by 3 bases, with 20 bases between them. The CDR3 consists of 15 residues. The CDR3 coding sequence is TGTGCCAGCGGCCGTAGCGAACTCAAGGGCTACGAGCAGTACTTC. Its protein is CASGRSELKGYEQYF.

Only a few counts were recorded for this clonotype. J is TRBJ1-5 and V is TRBV6-2 or TRBV6-3; D unclear. This CDR3 contains 15 residues. The germline V gene has CDR1 MNHEY and CDR2 SVGEGT. Trimming removed 2 bases from V and 5 bases from J, with 13 bases in between. CDR3 nucleotide sequence: TGTGCCAGCAGTTACCCGGGTGGTGGTGATCAGCCCCAGCATTTT. Translation gives CASSYPGGGDQPQHF.

This clonotype was observed a few times. V gene TRBV19 combines with J gene TRBJ1-2; D unclear. Germline V gene sequence: CDR1 LNHDA, CDR2 SQIVND (reference sequence). Trimming removed 5 bases from V and 0 bases from J, with 7 bases in between. This CDR3 comprises 13 residues. The CDR3 DNA reads TGTGCCAGTAGTCGGGGAGCTAACTATGGCTACACCTTC. Residues: CASSRGANYGYTF.

At least ten counts were recorded for this clonotype. The chain carries TRBV29-1 and TRBJ2-3; D might be TRBD2 (6 bases). CDR1 is SQVTM, CDR2 ANQGSEA, per germline. V dropped 2 bases and J dropped 11 bases, with 14 bases sitting between them. The CDR3 is 12 amino acids. The CDR3 here is CSVEKSSEEQYF. In DNA form, the CDR3 reads TGCAGCGTTGAAAAGTCTAGCGAAGAGCAGTATTTT.